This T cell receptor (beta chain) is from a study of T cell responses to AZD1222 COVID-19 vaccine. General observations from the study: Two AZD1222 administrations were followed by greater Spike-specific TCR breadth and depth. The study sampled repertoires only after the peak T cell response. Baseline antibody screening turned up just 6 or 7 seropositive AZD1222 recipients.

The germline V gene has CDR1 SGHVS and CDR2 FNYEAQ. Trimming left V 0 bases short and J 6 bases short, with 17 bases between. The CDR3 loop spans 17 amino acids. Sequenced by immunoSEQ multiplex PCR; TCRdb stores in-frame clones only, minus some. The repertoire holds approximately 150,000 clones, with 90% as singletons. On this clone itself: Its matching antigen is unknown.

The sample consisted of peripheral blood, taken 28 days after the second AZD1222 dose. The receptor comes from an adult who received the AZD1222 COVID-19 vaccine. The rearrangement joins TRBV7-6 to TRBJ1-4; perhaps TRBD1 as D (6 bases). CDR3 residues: CASSLAGQSLPHEKLFF. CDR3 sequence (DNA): TGTGCCAGCAGCTTAGCTGGACAGTCTCTTCCACATGAAAAACTGTTTTTT. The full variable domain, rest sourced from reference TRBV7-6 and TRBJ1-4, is GAGVSQSPRYKVTKRGQDVALRCDPISGHVSLYWYRQALGQGPEFLTYFNYEAQQDKSGLPNDRFSAERPEGSISTLTIQRTEQRDSAMYRCASSLAGQSLPHEKLFFGSGTQLSVL.